Described below is a single TCR beta chain sequence and its context. There are 18 residues in the CDR3. Per germline, CDR1 DFQATT and CDR2 SNEGSKA (reference sequence). The junction had 8 bases not matched to a gene; V was cut back by 3 bases and J by 0 bases. The data stem from a study of blood T cell repertoires in COVID-19. Across the study: In each case, the material was cDNA or gDNA derived from T cells, B-cell-depleted T cells, or PBMCs.

Per the study methods: Estimated nucleated cell counts came from reference gene primer amplification. TCRdb's copy holds only in-frame clones and misses some; the assay was immunoSEQ multiplex PCR. The D gene and trimming were derived from the DNA, and the V and J assignments and clone size from that table. The data hold approximately 150,000 clones, with more than 70% observed a single time. This sequence joins TRBV20-1 and TRBJ2-6; 10 bases line up with TRBD1. The specimen was PBMCs or T cells enriched from blood (not recorded which). This clonotype originated in a man in his sixties who had recovered from COVID-19. CDR3 loop: CSASPTGGKSSGANVLTF. The CDR3 region has the DNA TGCAGTGCTAGTCCGACAGGGGGCAAGAGCTCTGGGGCCAACGTCCTGACTTTC.